This T cell receptor beta chain was identified during a study of vaccination and CD4 T cells after COVID-19. The length of the CDR3 is 12 residues. Cultured CD4+ T-cell DNA underwent Oncomine TCR Beta short-read sequencing. TCRdb analysed the PCR reads with MiXCR anew, one entry per CDR3 protein. The sample gives roughly 16,000 distinct CDR3 sequences, approximately 57% of which show up once; about 12% is in the top ten. The treatment: roughly nine-day PBMC culture with coronavirus spike peptide pools or control peptides (ViraFEST assay). This clonotype has more than one count but fewer than ten. Its specificity is not known.

Material: CD4+ T cells from blood, cultured in vitro. The TCR was taken from a human donor who had recovered from COVID-19. This rearrangement joins TRBV21-1 to TRBJ2-7. TRBV21-1 is labeled a pseudogene. CDR3 loop: CASSKDPSEQYF. The CDR3 DNA sequence: TGTGCCAGCAGCAAAGACCCTTCCGAGCAGTACTTC.